The present entry profiles one T cell receptor beta chain with its context. Its cognate antigen is unknown. This specimen belongs to a study of cytomegalovirus exposure and HLA in healthy donors. CDR1 MDHEN and CDR2 SYDVKM come from the germline V gene. This CDR3 has 15 residues. Study findings and constraints: Researchers reported from a later analysis that most CMV-associated TCR beta chains appeared HLA-restricted.

In the PCR, 60 Vbeta and 13 Jbeta primers were used. The data were produced by immunoSEQ multiplex PCR, yet TCRdb's version contains in-frame clones alone and is incomplete. The table for this sample gives around 100,000 clones. The source of this sequence is a woman under 40 in good health and CMV-seronegative. Sequencing used PBMCs. This chain connects TRBV28 to TRBJ2-5; the match to TRBD2 covers 7 bases. The J call may be incorrect, as the DNA end agrees better with TRBJ2-7. The CDR3 sequence is CASSSLSGISYEQYF. The CDR3 DNA follows: TGTGCCAGCAGTTCCTTGAGCGGGATCTCCTACGAGCAGTACTTC.